Sequencing of this T cell receptor beta chain was carried out in a study of read filtering for tumor transcriptome and immune sequencing. Across the study: 8 patients were R-ISS I, approximately 15 were R-ISS II, about seven were R-ISS III.

A remark on this clonotype: Antigen specificity is unknown. This may stem from a read error, because a much larger clone lies one nucleotide away.

This library used approximately 0.4 ug RNA and molecular barcoded adaptors spanning alpha/delta and beta/gamma chains. One entry per CDR3 protein results from TCRdb running MiXCR on the reads. In the table there are about 57,000 distinct CDR3 sequences, approximately 14% of which are singletons. Study-wide results and caveats: IR-seq captured clonotypes deeper and more reliably than RNA-seq. Roughly four fifths of IR-seq clonotypes had one read, totaling 3% to 4.5% of reads; RNA-seq: around 77% and 45%.

Bone marrow was sampled from every patient at the time of active disease. In germline, CDR1 is DFQATT, CDR2 SNEGSKA (reference sequence). CDR3 length: 15 residues. The ends were cut back, 3 bases at V and 1 base at J, with 16 bases in the middle. This receptor was taken from a donor at least 40 years old with multiple myeloma. The chain is built from TRBV20-1 and TRBJ2-7; no firm D call. Specimen: a population of CD138-negative cells sorted from bone marrow. CDR3 in amino acids: CSARRVQFTSYEQYF. The CDR3 DNA sequence: TGCAGTGCTAGGCGTGTTCAGTTCACGTCCTACGAGCAGTACTTC.